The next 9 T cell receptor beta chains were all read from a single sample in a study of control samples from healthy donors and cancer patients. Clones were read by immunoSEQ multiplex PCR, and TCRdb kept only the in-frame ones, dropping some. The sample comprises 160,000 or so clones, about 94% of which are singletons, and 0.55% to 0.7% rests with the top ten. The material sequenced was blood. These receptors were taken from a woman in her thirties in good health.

CDR3 bases: TGTGCCAGCTCACTCAACGGGCAGTCGGAGACCCAGTACTTC. Its protein product is CASSLNGQSETQYF. The chain employs TRBV18 and TRBJ2-5; no definite D call. Trimming left V 4 bases short and J 5 bases short, with 14 bases between. Germline V gene data show CDR1 as KGHSH and CDR2 as LQKENI. The CDR3 loop spans 14 amino acids.

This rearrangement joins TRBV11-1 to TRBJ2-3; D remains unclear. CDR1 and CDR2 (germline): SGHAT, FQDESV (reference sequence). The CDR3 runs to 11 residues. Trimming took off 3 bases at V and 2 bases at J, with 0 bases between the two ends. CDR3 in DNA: TGTGCCAGCAGCTTCACAGATACGCAGTATTTT. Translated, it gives CASSFTDTQYF.

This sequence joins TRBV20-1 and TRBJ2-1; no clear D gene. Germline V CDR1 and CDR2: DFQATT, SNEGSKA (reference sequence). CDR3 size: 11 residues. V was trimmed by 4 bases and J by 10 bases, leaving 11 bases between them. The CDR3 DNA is TGCAGTGCTATATCTCAGGTGGAGCAGTTCTTC. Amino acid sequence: CSAISQVEQFF.

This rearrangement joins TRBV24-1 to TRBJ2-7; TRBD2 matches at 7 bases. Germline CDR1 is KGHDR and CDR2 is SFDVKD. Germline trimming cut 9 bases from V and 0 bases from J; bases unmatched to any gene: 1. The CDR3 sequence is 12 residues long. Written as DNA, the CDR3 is TGTGCCACCGCTAGCGGCTCCTACGAGCAGTACTTC. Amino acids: CATASGSYEQYF.

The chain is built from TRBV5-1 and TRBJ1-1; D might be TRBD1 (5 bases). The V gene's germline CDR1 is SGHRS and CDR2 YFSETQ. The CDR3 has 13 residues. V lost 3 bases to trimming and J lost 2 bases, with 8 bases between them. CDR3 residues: CASSSGVNTEAFF. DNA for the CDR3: TGCGCCAGCAGCTCGGGGGTAAACACTGAAGCTTTCTTT.

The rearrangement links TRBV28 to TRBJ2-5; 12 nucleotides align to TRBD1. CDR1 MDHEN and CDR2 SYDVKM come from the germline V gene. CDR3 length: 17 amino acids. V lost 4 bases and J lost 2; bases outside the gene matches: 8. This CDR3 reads CASSSGQGARRQETQYF. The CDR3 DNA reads TGTGCCAGCAGTTCGGGACAGGGGGCGCGGAGGCAAGAGACCCAGTACTTC.

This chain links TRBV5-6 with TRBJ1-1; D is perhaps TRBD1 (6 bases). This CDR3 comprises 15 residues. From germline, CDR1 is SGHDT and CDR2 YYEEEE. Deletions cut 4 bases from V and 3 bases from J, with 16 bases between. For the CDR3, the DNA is TGTGCCAGCAGCGCCACAGGGTCGGCGGACACTGAAGCTTTCTTT. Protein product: CASSATGSADTEAFF.

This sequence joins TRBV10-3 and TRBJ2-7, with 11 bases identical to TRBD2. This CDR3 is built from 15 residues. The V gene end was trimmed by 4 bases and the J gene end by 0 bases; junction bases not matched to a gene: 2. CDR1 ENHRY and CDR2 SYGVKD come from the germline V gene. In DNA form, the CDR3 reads TGTGCCATCAGTGGGGGACTAGCGGACTCCTACGAGCAGTACTTC. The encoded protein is CAISGGLADSYEQYF.

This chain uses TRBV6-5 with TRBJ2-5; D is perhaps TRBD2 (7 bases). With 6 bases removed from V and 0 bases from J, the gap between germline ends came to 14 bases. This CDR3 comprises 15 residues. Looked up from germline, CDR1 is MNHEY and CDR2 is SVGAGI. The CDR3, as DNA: TGTGCCAGCAGACTTGGGGGGGCGAACCAAGAGACCCAGTACTTC. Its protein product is CASRLGGANQETQYF.